These 5 T cell receptor beta chains were sequenced from one sample in a study of blood T cells in healthy people across ages. Then a second PCR, running roughly 7 to 11 cycles, was carried out with a sample-barcoded 5' primer and a J-beta primer mix. TCRdb reprocessed the 5' RACE reads via MiXCR and lists one record per CDR3 protein. The sample holds about 1,800,000 distinct CDR3 sequences; about 30% are singletons and the top ten take over 7%. Sequencing used blood. These receptors originate from a woman aged 25-40 years in good health.

The chain joins TRBV20-1 to TRBJ2-1; 8 bases align to TRBD2. Trimming took 2 bases from V and 0 from J; bases not matched to a gene: 6. CDR1 and CDR2 (germline): DFQATT, SNEGSKA (reference sequence). The CDR3 extends over 16 amino acids. DNA of the CDR3: TGCAGTGCTAGACGACCGGGACTAGGCTCCTACAATGAGCAGTTCTTC. This translates into CSARRPGLGSYNEQFF.

J is TRBJ2-1 and V is TRBV7-3, with 14 positions matching TRBD2. The CDR3 runs 17 residues. The germline gives CDR1 SGHTA, CDR2 FQGTGA. Trimming cost V 5 bases and J 8 bases; bases outside gene matches: 11. The CDR3 coding sequence is TGTGCCAGCAGCCTCGGGACTAGCGGGAGTCCCTTCGATGAGCAGTTCTTC. It encodes CASSLGTSGSPFDEQFF.

The rearrangement uses TRBV20-1 and TRBJ2-7, with a possible D match to TRBD2 (6 bases). V was pared by 3 bases and J by 2 bases, with 11 bases between. The CDR3 spans 13 residues. Germline CDR1 reads DFQATT; CDR2 reads SNEGSKA (reference sequence). DNA for the CDR3: TGCAGTGCTAGCGTGGGGGGTCCCTACGAGCAGTACTTC. Protein product: CSASVGGPYEQYF.

This clonotype has just a few counts. The chain carries TRBV7-2 and TRBJ1-5; 7 bases are shared with TRBD1. CDR1 is SGHTA, CDR2 FQGNSA, per germline. The CDR3 spans 14 residues. The V and J ends lost 5 bases and 5 bases, in that order; junction bases with no gene match: 6. CDR3 sequence (DNA): TGTGCCAGCAGCACACCAGGGACAGATCAGCCCCAGCATTTT. Its protein is CASSTPGTDQPQHF.

This clonotype was counted a few times. The chain has TRBV12-5 and TRBJ1-5; D is uncertain. Germline V lookup: CDR1 LGHNT, CDR2 FRNRAP. The CDR3 covers 12 residues. Deletions cut 7 bases from V and 7 bases from J, with 11 bases between. DNA of the CDR3: TGTGCTAGTGCCTGGGAGGAGCAGCCCCAGCATTTT. Its protein is CASAWEEQPQHF.